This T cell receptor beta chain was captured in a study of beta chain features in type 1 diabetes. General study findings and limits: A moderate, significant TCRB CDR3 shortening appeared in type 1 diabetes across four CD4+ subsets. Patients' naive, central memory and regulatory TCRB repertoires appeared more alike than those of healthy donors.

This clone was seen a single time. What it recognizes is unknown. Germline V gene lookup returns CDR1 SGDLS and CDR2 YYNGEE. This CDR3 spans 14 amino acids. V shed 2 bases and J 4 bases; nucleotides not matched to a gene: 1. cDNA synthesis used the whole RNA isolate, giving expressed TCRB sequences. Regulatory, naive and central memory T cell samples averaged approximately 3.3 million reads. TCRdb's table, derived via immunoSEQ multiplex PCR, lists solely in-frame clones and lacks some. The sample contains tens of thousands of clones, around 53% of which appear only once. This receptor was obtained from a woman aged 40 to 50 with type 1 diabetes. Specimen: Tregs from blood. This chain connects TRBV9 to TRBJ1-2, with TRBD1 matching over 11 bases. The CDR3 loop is CASSVGQGAYGYTF. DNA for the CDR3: TGTGCCAGCAGCGTCGGACAGGGGGCCTATGGCTACACCTTC.